The 2 T cell receptor beta chains given below trace back to one sample, sequenced in a study of shared clonotypes between healthy human individuals. Positive CCR7 selection of CD45RO-negative cells yielded the naive CD8 cells, and terminally differentiated effector memory CD45RA+ cells were excluded. Profiled with immunoSEQ multiplex PCR; TCRdb holds only in-frame clones, not every one. Counted here are around 1.9 million clones, about 94% occurring once; the ten biggest clones make up less than 2%. The sequenced sample consisted of naive CD8+ T cells from PBMCs. The receptors derive from a man aged 18 to 30 in good health. Some clones in this sample may be carry-over from other donors' samples.

As DNA, the CDR3 is TGTGCCAGCAGTTTAAGAGGGTTATATCAGCCCCAGCATTTT. Translation: CASSLRGLYQPQHF. This chain connects TRBV27 to TRBJ1-5; D is unresolved. V lost 2 bases, J lost 5 bases, and 10 bases lay in between. This CDR3 is 14 amino acids long. Germline CDR1 reads MNHEY; CDR2 reads SMNVEV (reference sequence).

This clone was counted a single time. The chain recombines TRBV6-1 with TRBJ2-1, with 10 bases fitting TRBD2. The CDR3 is 15 residues long. Germline V gene data show CDR1 as MNHNS and CDR2 as SASEGT. J was trimmed by 6 bases and V by 0 bases; bases with no gene match: 2. CDR3: CASSEASGRGNEQFF. CDR3 DNA: TGTGCCAGCAGTGAAGCGAGCGGGAGGGGCAATGAGCAGTTCTTC.